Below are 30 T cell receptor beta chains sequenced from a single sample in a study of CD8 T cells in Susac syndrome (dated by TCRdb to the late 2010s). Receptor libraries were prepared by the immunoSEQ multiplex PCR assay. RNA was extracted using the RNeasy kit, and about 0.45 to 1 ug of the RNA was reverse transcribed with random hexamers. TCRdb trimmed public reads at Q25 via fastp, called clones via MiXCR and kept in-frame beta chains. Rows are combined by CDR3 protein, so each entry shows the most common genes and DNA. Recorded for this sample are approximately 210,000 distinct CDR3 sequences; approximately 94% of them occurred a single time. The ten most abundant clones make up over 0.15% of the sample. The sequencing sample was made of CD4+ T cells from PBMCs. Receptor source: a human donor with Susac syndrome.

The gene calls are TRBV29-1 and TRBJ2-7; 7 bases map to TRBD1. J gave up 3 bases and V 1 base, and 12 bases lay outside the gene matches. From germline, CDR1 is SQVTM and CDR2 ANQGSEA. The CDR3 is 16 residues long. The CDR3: CSVEALTGERHYEQYF. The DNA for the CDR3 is TGCAGCGTTGAAGCTCTCACAGGGGAAAGGCACTACGAGCAGTACTTC.

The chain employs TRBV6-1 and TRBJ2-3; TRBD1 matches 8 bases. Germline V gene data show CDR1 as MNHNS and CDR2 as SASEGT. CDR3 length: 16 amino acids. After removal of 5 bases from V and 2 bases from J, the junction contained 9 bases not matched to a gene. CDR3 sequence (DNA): TGTGCCAGCAGTCCCGACGACAGGGGATTCACAGATACGCAGTATTTT. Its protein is CASSPDDRGFTDTQYF.

CDR3 sequence: CAISESTGQGSREQFF. DNA for the CDR3: TGTGCCATCAGTGAGTCGACGGGACAGGGGAGCAGGGAGCAGTTCTTC. The chain has TRBV10-3 and TRBJ2-1; 10 nucleotides match TRBD1. This CDR3 is built from 16 residues. Germline V gene lookup returns CDR1 ENHRY and CDR2 SYGVKD. The J segment lost 10 bases and the V segment lost 0 bases, leaving 9 bases of the junction unmatched.

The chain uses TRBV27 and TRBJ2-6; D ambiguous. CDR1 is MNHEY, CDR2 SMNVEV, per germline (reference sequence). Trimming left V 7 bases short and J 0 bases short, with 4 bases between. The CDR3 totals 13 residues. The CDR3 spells CASKLSGANVLTF. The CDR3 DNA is TGTGCCAGCAAACTCTCTGGGGCCAACGTCCTGACTTTC.

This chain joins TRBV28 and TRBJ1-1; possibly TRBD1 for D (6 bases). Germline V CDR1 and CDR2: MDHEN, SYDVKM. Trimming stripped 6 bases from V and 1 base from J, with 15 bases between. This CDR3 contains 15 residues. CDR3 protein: CASRPSTGWNTEAFF. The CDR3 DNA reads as TGTGCCAGCAGACCTTCGACAGGCTGGAACACTGAAGCTTTCTTT.

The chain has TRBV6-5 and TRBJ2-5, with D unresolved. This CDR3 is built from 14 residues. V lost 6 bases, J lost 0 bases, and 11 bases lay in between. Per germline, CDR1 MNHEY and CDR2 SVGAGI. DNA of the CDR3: TGTGCCAGCAGGGGTTGGGGTAACCAAGAGACCCAGTACTTC. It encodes CASRGWGNQETQYF.

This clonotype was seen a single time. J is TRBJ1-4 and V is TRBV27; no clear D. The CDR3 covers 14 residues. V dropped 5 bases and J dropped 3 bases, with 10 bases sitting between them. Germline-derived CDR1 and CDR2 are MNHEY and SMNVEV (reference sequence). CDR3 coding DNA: TGTGCCAGCAGTAAACGGAGGGCTAATGAAAAACTGTTTTTT. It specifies CASSKRRANEKLFF.

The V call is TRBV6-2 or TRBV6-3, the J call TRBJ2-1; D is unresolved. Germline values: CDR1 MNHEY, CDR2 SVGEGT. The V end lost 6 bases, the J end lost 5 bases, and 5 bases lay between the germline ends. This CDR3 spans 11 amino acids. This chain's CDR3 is CASRQNNEQFF. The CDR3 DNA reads TGTGCCAGCAGGCAAAACAATGAGCAGTTCTTC.

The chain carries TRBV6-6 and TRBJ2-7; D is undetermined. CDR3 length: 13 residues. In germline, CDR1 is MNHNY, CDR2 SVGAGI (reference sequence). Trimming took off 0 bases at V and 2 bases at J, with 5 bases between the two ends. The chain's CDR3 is CASSYSRAYEQYF. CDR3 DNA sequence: TGTGCCAGCAGTTACTCTAGGGCCTACGAGCAGTACTTC.

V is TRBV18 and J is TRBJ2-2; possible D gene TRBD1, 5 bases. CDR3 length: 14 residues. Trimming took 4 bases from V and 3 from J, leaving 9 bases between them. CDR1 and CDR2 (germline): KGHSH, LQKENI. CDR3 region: CASSQGLDTGELFF. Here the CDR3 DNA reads TGTGCCAGCTCACAGGGGTTGGACACCGGGGAGCTGTTTTTT.

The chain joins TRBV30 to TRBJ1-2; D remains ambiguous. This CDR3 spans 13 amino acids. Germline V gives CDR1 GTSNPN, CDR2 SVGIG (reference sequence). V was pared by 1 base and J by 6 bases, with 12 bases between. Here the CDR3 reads CAWSDGLGNGYTF. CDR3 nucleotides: TGTGCCTGGAGTGACGGACTCGGAAATGGCTACACCTTC.

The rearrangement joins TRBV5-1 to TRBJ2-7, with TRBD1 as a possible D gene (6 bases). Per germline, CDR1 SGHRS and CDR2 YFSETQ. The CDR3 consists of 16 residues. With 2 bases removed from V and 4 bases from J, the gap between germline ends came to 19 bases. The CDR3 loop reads CASSFGQRKRTYEQYF. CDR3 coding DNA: TGCGCCAGCAGCTTCGGACAGCGAAAAAGGACATACGAGCAGTACTTC.

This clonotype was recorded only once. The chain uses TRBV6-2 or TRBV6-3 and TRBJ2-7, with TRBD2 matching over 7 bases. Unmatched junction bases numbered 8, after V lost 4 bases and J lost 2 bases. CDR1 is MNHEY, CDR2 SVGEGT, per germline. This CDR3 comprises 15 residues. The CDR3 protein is CASSLALRGTYEQYF. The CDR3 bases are TGTGCCAGCAGTTTAGCTTTGCGGGGGACCTACGAGCAGTACTTC.

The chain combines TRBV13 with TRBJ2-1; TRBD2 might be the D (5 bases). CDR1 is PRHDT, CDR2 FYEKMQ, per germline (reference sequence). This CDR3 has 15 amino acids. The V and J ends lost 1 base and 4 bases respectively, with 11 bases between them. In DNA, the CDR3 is TGTGCCAGCAGCTTAGAAAACGGCGGGTACAATGAGCAGTTCTTC. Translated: CASSLENGGYNEQFF.

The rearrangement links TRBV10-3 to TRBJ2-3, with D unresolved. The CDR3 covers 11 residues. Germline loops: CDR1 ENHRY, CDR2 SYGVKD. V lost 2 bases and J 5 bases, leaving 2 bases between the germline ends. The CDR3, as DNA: TGTGCCATCAGTGAGATAGATACGCAGTATTTT. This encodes CAISEIDTQYF.

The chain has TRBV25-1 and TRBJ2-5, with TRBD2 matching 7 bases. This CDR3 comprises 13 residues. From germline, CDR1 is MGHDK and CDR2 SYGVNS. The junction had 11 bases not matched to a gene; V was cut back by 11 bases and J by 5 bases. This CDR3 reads CAYRGGEGETQYF. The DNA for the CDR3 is TGTGCCTACAGAGGTGGGGAGGGGGAGACCCAGTACTTC.

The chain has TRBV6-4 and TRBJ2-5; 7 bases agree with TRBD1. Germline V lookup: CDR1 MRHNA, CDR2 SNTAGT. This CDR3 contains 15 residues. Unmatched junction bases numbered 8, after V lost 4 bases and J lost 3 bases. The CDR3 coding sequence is TGTGCCAGCAGTGGGGGACGGGACAGAGAAGAGACCCAGTACTTC. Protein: CASSGGRDREETQYF.

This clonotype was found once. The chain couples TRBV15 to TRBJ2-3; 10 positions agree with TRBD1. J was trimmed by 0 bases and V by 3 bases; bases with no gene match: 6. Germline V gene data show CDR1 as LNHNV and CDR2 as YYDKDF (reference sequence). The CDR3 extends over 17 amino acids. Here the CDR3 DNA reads TGTGCCACCAGCAGGCGGACAGGGGGAGCTAGCACAGATACGCAGTATTTT. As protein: CATSRRTGGASTDTQYF.

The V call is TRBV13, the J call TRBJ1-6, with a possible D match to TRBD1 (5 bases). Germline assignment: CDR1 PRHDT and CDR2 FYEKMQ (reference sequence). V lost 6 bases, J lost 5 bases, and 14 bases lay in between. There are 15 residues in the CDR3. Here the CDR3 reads CASSRNRNNNSPLHF. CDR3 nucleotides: TGTGCCAGCAGTCGAAACAGGAATAATAATTCACCCCTCCACTTT.

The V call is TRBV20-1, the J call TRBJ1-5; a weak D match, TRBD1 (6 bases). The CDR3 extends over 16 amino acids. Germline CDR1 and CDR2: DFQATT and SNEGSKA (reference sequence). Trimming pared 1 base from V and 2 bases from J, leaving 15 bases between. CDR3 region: CSARVPGAGGNQPQHF. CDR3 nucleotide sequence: TGCAGTGCTAGAGTACCCGGGGCAGGGGGCAATCAGCCCCAGCATTTT.

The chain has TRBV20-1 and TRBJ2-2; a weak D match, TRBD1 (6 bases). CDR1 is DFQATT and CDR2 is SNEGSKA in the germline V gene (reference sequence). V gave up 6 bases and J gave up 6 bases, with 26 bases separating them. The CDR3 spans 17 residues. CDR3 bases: TGCAGTGCAATTCCAGCCAACAGGGTCCCCAACGCCGGGGAGCTGTTTTTT. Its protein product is CSAIPANRVPNAGELFF.

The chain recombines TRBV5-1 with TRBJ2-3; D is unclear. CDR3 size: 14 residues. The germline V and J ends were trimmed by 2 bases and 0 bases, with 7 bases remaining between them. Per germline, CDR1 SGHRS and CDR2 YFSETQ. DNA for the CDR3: TGCGCCAGCAGCTTTTTCAGTAGCACAGATACGCAGTATTTT. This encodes CASSFFSSTDTQYF.

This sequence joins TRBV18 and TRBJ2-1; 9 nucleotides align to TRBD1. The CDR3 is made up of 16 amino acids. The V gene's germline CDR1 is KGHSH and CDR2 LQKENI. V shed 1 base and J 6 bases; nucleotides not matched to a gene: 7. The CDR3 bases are TGTGCCAGCTCACCACGAACAGGGGGCGCCCCCAATGAGCAGTTCTTC. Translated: CASSPRTGGAPNEQFF.

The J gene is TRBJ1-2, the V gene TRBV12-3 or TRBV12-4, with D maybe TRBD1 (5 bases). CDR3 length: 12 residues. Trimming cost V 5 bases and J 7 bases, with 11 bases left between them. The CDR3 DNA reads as TGTGCCAGCAGTGGAACGGGGCTTGGCTACACCTTC. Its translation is CASSGTGLGYTF.

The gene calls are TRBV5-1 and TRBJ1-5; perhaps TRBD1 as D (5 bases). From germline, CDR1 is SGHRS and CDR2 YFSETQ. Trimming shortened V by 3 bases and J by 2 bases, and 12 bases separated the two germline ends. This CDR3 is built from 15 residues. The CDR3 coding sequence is TGCGCCAGCAGCTCGGGGGAAAGGGGCAATCAGCCCCAGCATTTT. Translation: CASSSGERGNQPQHF.

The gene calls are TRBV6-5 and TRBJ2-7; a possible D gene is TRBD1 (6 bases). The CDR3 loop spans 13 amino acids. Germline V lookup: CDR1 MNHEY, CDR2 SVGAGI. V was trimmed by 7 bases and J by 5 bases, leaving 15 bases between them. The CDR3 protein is CASTQTGFHEQYF. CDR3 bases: TGTGCCAGCACCCAGACAGGTTTCCACGAGCAGTACTTC.

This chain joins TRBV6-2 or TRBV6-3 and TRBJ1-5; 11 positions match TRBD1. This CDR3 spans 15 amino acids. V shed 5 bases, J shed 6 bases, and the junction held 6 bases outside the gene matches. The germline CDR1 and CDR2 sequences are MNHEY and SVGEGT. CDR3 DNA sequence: TGTGCCAGCAGTAGCTCCGGGACAGGGGGTCAGCCCCAGCATTTT. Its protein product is CASSSSGTGGQPQHF.

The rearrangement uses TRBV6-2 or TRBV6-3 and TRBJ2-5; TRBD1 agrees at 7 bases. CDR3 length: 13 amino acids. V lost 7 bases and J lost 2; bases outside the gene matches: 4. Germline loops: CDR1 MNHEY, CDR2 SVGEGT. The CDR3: CASIDRAQETQYF. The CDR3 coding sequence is TGTGCCAGCATCGACAGGGCGCAAGAGACCCAGTACTTC.

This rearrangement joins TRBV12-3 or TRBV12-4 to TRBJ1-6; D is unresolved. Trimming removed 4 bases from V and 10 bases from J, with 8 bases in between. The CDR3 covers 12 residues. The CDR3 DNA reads TGTGCCAGCAGTTGGGCGGGGTCACCCCTCCACTTT. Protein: CASSWAGSPLHF.

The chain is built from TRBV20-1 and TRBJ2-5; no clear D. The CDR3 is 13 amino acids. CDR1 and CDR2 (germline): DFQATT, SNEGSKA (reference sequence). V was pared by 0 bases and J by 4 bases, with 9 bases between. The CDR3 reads CSARDLGGETQYF. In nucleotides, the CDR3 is TGCAGTGCTAGAGATCTAGGTGGAGAGACCCAGTACTTC.